These T cell receptor beta chains were read from a single sample in a study of graft-versus-host responses after intestinal transplantation. Clones were sequenced by immunoSEQ multiplex PCR, and TCRdb holds only the in-frame ones, with some missing. Found here are some 90,000 clones, 90% to 95% of them singletons; the top ten hold approximately 6%. Which antigens these TCRs recognize remains unknown. Sequencing used unstimulated CD8+ T cells sorted from spleen or lymph node cells, obtained before intestinal transplant. These receptors originate from a human donor who received an intestinal transplant. Each CDR3 is given with its conserved first and last residue. Each record gives: D gene, J gene, V gene, clone size, CDR3 DNA, CDR3 protein. A D gene is named only where the DNA matches it firmly. Rows may omit the clone size; those that give it use once, few, many or a size class.

TRBD2 | TRBJ2-5 | TRBV9 | - | TGTGCCAGCAGCGTTATGGGGACTACAAAAGAGACCCAGTACTTC | CASSVMGTTKETQYF
TRBD1 | TRBJ2-7 | TRBV13 | - | TGTGCCAGCAGCTCCCCGGGACAGGGGGCCTACGAGCAGTACTTC | CASSSPGQGAYEQYF
TRBD2 | TRBJ2-7 | TRBV13 | once | TGTGCCAGCAGCTCGAGGGGACTAGCGGGAGCGTACGAGCAGTACTTC | CASSSRGLAGAYEQYF
- | TRBJ2-3 | TRBV10-3 | - | TGTGCCAGCAGTGCTATGCGGGGCAGCACAGATACGCAGTATTTT | CASSAMRGSTDTQYF
- | TRBJ2-2 | TRBV13 | - | TGTGCCAGCAGGAAATCCAGCGGGAACACCGGGGAGCTGTTTTTT | CASRKSSGNTGELFF
TRBD1 | TRBJ2-1 | TRBV6-6 | - | TGTGCCAGCAGTTCACAGGGGAATGAGCAGTTCTTC | CASSSQGNEQFF
- | TRBJ2-1 | TRBV6-5 | - | TGTGCCAGCAGTTACGGGACCTCCTACAATGAGCAGTTCTTC | CASSYGTSYNEQFF
TRBD1 | TRBJ2-1 | TRBV7-2 | - | TGTGCCAGCAGCTTGGGACAGAATGAGCAGTTCTTC | CASSLGQNEQFF
TRBD1 | TRBJ2-5 | TRBV12-5 | - | TGTGCTAGTGGGAACATTGGGACAGACCAAGAGACCCAGTACTTC | CASGNIGTDQETQYF
- | TRBJ1-3 | TRBV23-1 | - | TGCGCCAGCAGTCAATCTTCTAAGGAGACAGGCTCTGGAAACACCATATATTTT | CASSQSSKETGSGNTIYF
TRBD2 | TRBJ2-3 | TRBV11-1 | - | TGTGCCAGCAGCCTCCTAGCGGGAGGGCCGTCAGATACGCAGTATTTT | CASSLLAGGPSDTQYF
- | TRBJ2-5 | TRBV19 | - | TGTGCCAGTAGTAGCACAGGGATGGGGACCCAGTACTTC | CASSSTGMGTQYF
- | TRBJ1-1 | TRBV27 | once | TGTGCCAGCACGATGGGGGGTATGAACACTGAAGCTTTCTTT | CASTMGGMNTEAFF
TRBD1 | TRBJ1-1 | TRBV6-1 | - | TGTGCCAGCAGTGACCTACTTTGGGACAGGGCGAACACTGAAGCTTTCTTT | CASSDLLWDRANTEAFF
TRBD2 | TRBJ2-2 | TRBV27 | - | TGTGCCAGCAGTTCGGGACTAGCGGGAGAAATGGGCGGGGAGCTGTTTTTT | CASSSGLAGEMGGELFF
TRBD2 | TRBJ2-5 | TRBV25-1 | - | TGTGCCAGCAGTGAGTCCCGTTGGGGACTAGGGGAAGAGACCCAGTACTTC | CASSESRWGLGEETQYF
- | TRBJ1-2 | TRBV29-1 | - | TGCAGCGTCGCCGATAGGAGCTATGGCTACACCTTC | CSVADRSYGYTF
- | TRBJ2-1 | TRBV18 | once | TGTGCCAGCTCGCTAAGGGAGAACAATGAGCAGTTCTTC | CASSLRENNEQFF
- | TRBJ2-5 | TRBV9 | - | TGTGCCAGCAGCGGCCTCGAAGCTGGGGGGCGGGTGGAGACCCAGTACTTC | CASSGLEAGGRVETQYF
- | TRBJ2-7 | TRBV6-5 | once | TGTGCCAGCAGTATAAACCTTGGGGACGAGCAGTACTTC | CASSINLGDEQYF
TRBD1 | TRBJ2-2 | TRBV10-2 | - | TGCGCCAGCAGTGAATTGGACAGGGCACCCGGGGAGCTGTTTTTT | CASSELDRAPGELFF
- | TRBJ1-1 | TRBV2 | - | TGTGCCAGCGACGGAGACAGTTACCATGAAGCTTTCTTT | CASDGDSYHEAFF
- | TRBJ1-1 | TRBV28 | - | TGTGCCAGCAGTTTATCTGCTGAAGCTTTCTTT | CASSLSAEAFF
TRBD2 | TRBJ2-1 | TRBV30 | once | TGTGCCTGGAGTGGCGGGAGCAACAATGAGCAGTTCTTC | CAWSGGSNNEQFF
- | TRBJ2-7 | TRBV29-1 | - | TGCAGCGTTGAAGGACAGACGGCCAGGGCTAGGGTCTACGAGCAGTACTTC | CSVEGQTARARVYEQYF
TRBD1 | TRBJ1-1 | TRBV2 | - | TGTGCCAGCAGTGTGGCAGGGGGGAACACTGAAGCTTTCTTT | CASSVAGGNTEAFF
- | TRBJ1-1 | TRBV5-6 | - | TGTGCCAGCAGCTTGACGGGGGCTGGCACTGAAGCTTTCTTT | CASSLTGAGTEAFF
- | TRBJ2-5 | TRBV9 | - | TGTGCCAGCACCTCGGTAGGGGCAAAAGGGGAGACCCAGTACTTC | CASTSVGAKGETQYF
TRBD1 | TRBJ2-7 | TRBV25-1 | - | TGTGCCAGCAGTCCCTACCGGGACAGGCACTACGAGCAGTACTTC | CASSPYRDRHYEQYF
- | TRBJ2-7 | TRBV4-1 | - | TGCGCCAGCAGCCAAGATCTGAGCTACGAGCAGTACTTC | CASSQDLSYEQYF
- | TRBJ1-5 | TRBV28 | - | TGTGCCAGCAGTTTCCCACCCCCCGGGATCGGTCAGCCCCAGCATTTT | CASSFPPPGIGQPQHF
- | TRBJ1-2 | TRBV5-1 | - | TGCGCCAGCAGCATGGTAGGACGTCAAGGGGGAGGCTACACCTTC | CASSMVGRQGGGYTF
TRBD1 | TRBJ1-4 | TRBV29-1 | - | TGCAGCGTTGAAGGCCCCCCGGGACAGGGGGCAACTAATGAAAAACTGTTTTTT | CSVEGPPGQGATNEKLFF
TRBD2 | TRBJ2-1 | TRBV2 | - | TGTGCCAGCAGCGGGACTAGCGGGGGCCGAAATGAGCAGTTCTTC | CASSGTSGGRNEQFF
- | TRBJ2-5 | TRBV5-5 | - | TGTGCCAGCAGCCCCTACCGACTCCTCCAAGAGACCCAGTACTTC | CASSPYRLLQETQYF
TRBD2 | TRBJ2-7 | TRBV7-6 | once | TGTGCCAGCAGCCTCGAGACTAGCGGCCTATACGAGCAGTACTTC | CASSLETSGLYEQYF
- | TRBJ2-1 | TRBV18 | - | TGTGCCAGCTCAACCACAGGGAACAATGAGCAGTTCTTC | CASSTTGNNEQFF
TRBD1 | TRBJ2-1 | TRBV27 | - | TGTGCCAGCAGTCTCGGGACAGGGGGCTACAATGAGCAGTTCTTC | CASSLGTGGYNEQFF
- | TRBJ2-3 | TRBV13 | - | TGTGCCAGCAGCTCCCCAGTTCCTAGCACAGATACGCAGTATTTT | CASSSPVPSTDTQYF
- | TRBJ2-7 | TRBV4-1 | - | TGCGCCAGCAGCCACACCCGGGGATACGAGCAGTACTTC | CASSHTRGYEQYF
- | TRBJ2-3 | TRBV11-2 | - | TGTGCCAGCAGCTTACTCCGCCCCGGTCCAGATACGCAGTATTTT | CASSLLRPGPDTQYF
TRBD1 | TRBJ2-7 | TRBV10-3 | few | TGTGCCATGAGACAGGGTAGATCCTACGAGCAGTACTTC | CAMRQGRSYEQYF
- | TRBJ2-7 | TRBV6-5 | once | TGTGCCGGTCGGGGGCCCTCCTACGAGCAGTACTTC | CAGRGPSYEQYF
TRBD2 | TRBJ2-2 | TRBV7-9 | - | TGTGCCAGCAGCTTTCACGGGAGGACGAACACCGGGGAGCTGTTTTTT | CASSFHGRTNTGELFF
- | TRBJ1-5 | TRBV2 | - | TGTGCCAGCAGGGCCACCTACAATCAGCCCCAGCATTTT | CASRATYNQPQHF
TRBD2 | TRBJ2-1 | TRBV15 | - | TGTGCCACCAGCCAGACTAGCGGGGGACCCGATGAGCAGTTCTTC | CATSQTSGGPDEQFF
- | TRBJ1-5 | TRBV19 | - | TGTGCCAGTAACCAGGGGAATCCGCCCCAGCATTTT | CASNQGNPPQHF
- | TRBJ1-1 | TRBV19 | - | TGTGCCAGTAGTATCGAGAACACTGAAGCTTTCTTT | CASSIENTEAFF
TRBD2 | TRBJ2-7 | TRBV27 | once | TGTGCTAGCTCTAGCGGGGCGTCCTACGAGCAGTACTTC | CASSSGASYEQYF
TRBD2 | TRBJ2-7 | TRBV5-5 | - | TGTGCCAGCAGCTTGAGGGGACTAGACACCTACGAGCAGTACTTC | CASSLRGLDTYEQYF
TRBD2 | TRBJ2-7 | TRBV4-1 | - | TGCGCCAGCAGCCAAGATATCGCGGGAGGGACCTACGAGCAGTACTTC | CASSQDIAGGTYEQYF
- | TRBJ1-1 | TRBV27 | - | TGTGCCAGCAGTTTAGACATCGGGGGCGACACTGAAGCTTTCTTT | CASSLDIGGDTEAFF